This TCR beta chain was identified during a study of T cell repertoires in cytomegalovirus infection. Study summary: It was the public TCR beta signatures that indicated both CMV infection and matching HLA type. Regarding the study as a whole: The cumulative frequency of public TCR beta families distinguished individuals who carried CMV together with the relevant HLA. Within the response measured ex vivo, HLA-C-restricted CMV-specific TCR beta clonotypes were dominant.

One entry per CDR3 protein, called by TCRdb with MiXCR from the reads. The sample has around 450,000 distinct CDR3 sequences; under 40% are singletons. The CDR3 is 15 amino acids. Looked up from germline, CDR1 is MGHRA and CDR2 is YSYEKL. The V and J ends lost 1 base and 1 base respectively, with 10 bases between them. This clonotype was seen ten or more times. Its antigen is still unknown. Sequenced sample: PBMCs. This receptor was identified in a human donor in good health (CMV status not recorded). Some clones in this sample may be carry-over from other donors' samples. The V and J genes are TRBV4-1 and TRBJ1-1; weak D call: TRBD1 (6 bases). CDR3 residues: CASSQASDRNTEAFF. DNA of the CDR3: TGCGCCAGCAGCCAAGCCTCGGACAGGAACACTGAAGCTTTCTTT.